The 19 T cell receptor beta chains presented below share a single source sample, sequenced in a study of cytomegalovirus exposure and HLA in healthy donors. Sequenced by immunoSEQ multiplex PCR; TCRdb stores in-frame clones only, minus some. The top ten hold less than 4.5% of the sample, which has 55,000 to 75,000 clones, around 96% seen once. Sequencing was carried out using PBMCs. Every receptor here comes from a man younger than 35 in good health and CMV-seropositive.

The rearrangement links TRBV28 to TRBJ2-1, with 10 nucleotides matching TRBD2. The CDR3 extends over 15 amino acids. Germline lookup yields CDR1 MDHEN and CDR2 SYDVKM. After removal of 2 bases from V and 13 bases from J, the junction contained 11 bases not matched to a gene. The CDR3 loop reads CASSLASGGALDQFF. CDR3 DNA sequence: TGTGCCAGCAGTTTAGCCAGCGGGGGGGCGTTGGATCAGTTCTTC.

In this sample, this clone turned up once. CDR3 loop: CASNAGNTEAFF. The CDR3 DNA follows: TGTGCCAGCAATGCAGGTAACACTGAAGCTTTCTTT. The genes are TRBV2 and TRBJ1-1; unclear D gene. The CDR3 covers 12 residues. CDR1 SNHLY and CDR2 FYNNEI come from the germline V gene. With 7 bases removed from V and 2 bases from J, the gap between germline ends came to 8 bases.

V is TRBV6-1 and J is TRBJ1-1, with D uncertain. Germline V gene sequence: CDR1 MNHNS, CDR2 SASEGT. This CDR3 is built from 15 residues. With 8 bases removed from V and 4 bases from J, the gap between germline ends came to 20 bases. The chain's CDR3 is CASRSGGVFGTEAFF. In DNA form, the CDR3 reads TGTGCCAGCCGCTCGGGAGGTGTATTCGGCACTGAAGCTTTCTTT.

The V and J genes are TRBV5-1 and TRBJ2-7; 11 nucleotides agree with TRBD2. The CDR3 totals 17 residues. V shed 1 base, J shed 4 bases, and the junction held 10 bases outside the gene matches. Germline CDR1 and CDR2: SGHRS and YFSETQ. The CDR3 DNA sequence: TGCGCCAGCAGCTTGTGGGATCCCACTAGCGGGAGTTACGAGCAGTACTTC. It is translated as CASSLWDPTSGSYEQYF.

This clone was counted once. CDR3 region: CASSEGGRSSYEQYF. In DNA, the CDR3 is TGTGCCAGCAGTGAAGGGGGCAGGAGCTCCTACGAGCAGTACTTC. V is TRBV6-1 and J is TRBJ2-7, with D perhaps TRBD1 (5 bases). The CDR3 runs to 15 residues. V shed 1 base and J shed 0 bases, with 10 bases lying between them. Looked up from germline, CDR1 is MNHNS and CDR2 is SASEGT.

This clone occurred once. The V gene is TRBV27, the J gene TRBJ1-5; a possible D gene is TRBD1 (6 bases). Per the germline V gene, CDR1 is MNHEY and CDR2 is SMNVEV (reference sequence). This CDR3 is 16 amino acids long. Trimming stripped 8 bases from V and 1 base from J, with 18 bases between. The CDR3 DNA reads TGTGCCAGCCAAAAAACTACAGGGTACAGCAATCAGCCCCAGCATTTT. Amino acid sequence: CASQKTTGYSNQPQHF.

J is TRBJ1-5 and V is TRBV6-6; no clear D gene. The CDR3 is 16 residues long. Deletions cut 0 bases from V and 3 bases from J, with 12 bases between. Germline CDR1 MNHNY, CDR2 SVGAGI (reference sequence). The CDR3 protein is CASSYSRSQINQPQHF. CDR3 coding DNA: TGTGCCAGCAGTTACTCAAGGTCACAGATCAATCAGCCCCAGCATTTT.

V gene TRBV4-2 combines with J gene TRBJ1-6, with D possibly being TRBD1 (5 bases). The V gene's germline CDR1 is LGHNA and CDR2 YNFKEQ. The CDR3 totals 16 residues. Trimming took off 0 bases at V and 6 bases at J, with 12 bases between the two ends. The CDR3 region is CASSQDYIQGNSPLHF. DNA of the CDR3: TGTGCCAGCAGCCAAGATTATATCCAGGGTAATTCACCCCTCCACTTT.

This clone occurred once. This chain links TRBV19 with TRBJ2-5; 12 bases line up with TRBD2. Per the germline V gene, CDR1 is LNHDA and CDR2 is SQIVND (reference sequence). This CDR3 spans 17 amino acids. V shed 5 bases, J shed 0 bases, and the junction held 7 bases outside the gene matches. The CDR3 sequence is CASSLIGTSGYQETQYF. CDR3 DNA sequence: TGTGCCAGTAGTCTAATAGGGACTAGCGGGTACCAAGAGACCCAGTACTTC.

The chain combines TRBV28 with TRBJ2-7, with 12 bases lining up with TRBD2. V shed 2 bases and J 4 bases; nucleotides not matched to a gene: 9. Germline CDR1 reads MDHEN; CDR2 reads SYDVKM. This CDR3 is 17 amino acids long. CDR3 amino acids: CASSLNPGLAGSYEQYF. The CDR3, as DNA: TGTGCCAGCAGTTTAAACCCCGGACTAGCGGGATCATACGAGCAGTACTTC.

Written as DNA, the CDR3 is TGTGCCAGCAGCCGAATCCTAGCGGGAGGTCTCGCAGATACGCAGTATTTT. Its translation is CASSRILAGGLADTQYF. This chain joins TRBV7-9 and TRBJ2-3; 11 bases map to TRBD2. The CDR3 is 17 residues long. The V gene's germline CDR1 is SEHNR and CDR2 FQNEAQ (reference sequence). V was pared by 5 bases and J by 4 bases, with 11 bases of the junction left unmatched. The complete variable domain, with remaining parts taken from reference TRBV7-9 and TRBJ2-3, reads DTGVSQNPRHKITKRGQNVTFRCDPISEHNRLYWYRQTLGQGPEFLTYFQNEAQLEKSRLLSDRFSAERPKGSFSTLEIQRTEQGDSAMYLCASSRILAGGLADTQYFGPGTRLTVL.

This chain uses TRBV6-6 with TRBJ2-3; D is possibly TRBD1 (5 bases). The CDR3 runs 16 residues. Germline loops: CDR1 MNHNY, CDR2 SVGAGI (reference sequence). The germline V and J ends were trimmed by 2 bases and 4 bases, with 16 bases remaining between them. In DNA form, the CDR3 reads TGTGCCAGCAGTTACCGCAGGGTAGGAGAGGCAGATACGCAGTATTTT. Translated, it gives CASSYRRVGEADTQYF.

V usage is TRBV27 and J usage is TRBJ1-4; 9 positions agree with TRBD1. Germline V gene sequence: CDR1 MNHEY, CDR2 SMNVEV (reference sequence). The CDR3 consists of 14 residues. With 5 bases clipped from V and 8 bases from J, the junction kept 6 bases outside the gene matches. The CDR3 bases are TGTGCCAGCAGTCCGGGACAGGGTTGGGAAAAACTGTTTTTT. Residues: CASSPGQGWEKLFF.

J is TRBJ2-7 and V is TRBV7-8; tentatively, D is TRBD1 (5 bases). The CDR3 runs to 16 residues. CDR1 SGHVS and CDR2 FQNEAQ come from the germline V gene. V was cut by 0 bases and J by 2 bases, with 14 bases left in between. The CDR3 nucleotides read TGTGCCAGCAGCTTAGCAGTAGGGGTACGGGCCTACGAGCAGTACTTC. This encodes CASSLAVGVRAYEQYF.

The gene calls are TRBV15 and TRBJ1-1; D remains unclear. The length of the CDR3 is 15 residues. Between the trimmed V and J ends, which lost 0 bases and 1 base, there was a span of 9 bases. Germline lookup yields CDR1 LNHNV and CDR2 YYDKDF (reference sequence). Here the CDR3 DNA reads TGTGCCACCAGCAGAGACCATACAGCGAACACTGAAGCTTTCTTT. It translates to CATSRDHTANTEAFF.

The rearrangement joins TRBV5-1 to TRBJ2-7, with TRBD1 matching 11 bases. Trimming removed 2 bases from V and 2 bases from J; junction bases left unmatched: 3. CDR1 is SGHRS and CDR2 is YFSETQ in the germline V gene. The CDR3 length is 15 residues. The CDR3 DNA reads TGCGCCAGCAGCTTCGGGACAGGGGGGACCTACGAGCAGTACTTC. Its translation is CASSFGTGGTYEQYF.

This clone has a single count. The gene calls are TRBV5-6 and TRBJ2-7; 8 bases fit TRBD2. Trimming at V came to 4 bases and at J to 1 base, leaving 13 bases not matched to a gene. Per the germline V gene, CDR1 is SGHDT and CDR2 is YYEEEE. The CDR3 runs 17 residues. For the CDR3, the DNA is TGTGCCAGCAGCCCAGCCGGGAGGGGAACTTGGTCCTACGAGCAGTACTTC. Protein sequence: CASSPAGRGTWSYEQYF.

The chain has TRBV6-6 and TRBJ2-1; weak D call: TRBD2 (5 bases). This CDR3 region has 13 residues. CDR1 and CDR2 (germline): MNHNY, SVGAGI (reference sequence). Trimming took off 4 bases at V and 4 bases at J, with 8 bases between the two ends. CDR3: CASSSGDYNEQFF. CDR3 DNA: TGTGCCAGCAGTTCCGGGGATTACAATGAGCAGTTCTTC.

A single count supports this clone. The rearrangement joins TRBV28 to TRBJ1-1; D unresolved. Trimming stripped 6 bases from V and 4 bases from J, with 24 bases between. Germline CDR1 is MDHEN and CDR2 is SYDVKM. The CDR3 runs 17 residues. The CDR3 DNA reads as TGTGCCAGCAGGGCTGCCGCCGGACTCTCGTGGAGCACTGAAGCTTTCTTT. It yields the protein CASRAAAGLSWSTEAFF.